This entry lists 24 T cell receptor beta chains sequenced from one sample in a study of T cells after yellow fever vaccination. TCRdb independently ran MiXCR on the 5' RACE reads; one entry per CDR3 protein. The repertoire includes hundreds of thousands of distinct CDR3 sequences, 11% of them detected once, and more than 15% sits in the top ten. The starting material was PBMCs, obtained on the day of the first yellow fever vaccination. The receptors derive from a man younger than 35 who received the YFV17D yellow fever vaccine.

CDR3 protein: CASSLAGGDYEQYF. In DNA, the CDR3 is TGTGCCAGCAGCTTAGCAGGGGGCGACTACGAGCAGTACTTC. The chain carries TRBV7-9 and TRBJ2-7, with 7 bases that match TRBD1. Trimming removed 0 bases from V and 3 bases from J; junction bases left unmatched: 2. The CDR3 loop spans 14 amino acids. CDR1 and CDR2 from the germline V gene are SEHNR and FQNEAQ (reference sequence).

The sample holds a few counts of this clonotype. This sequence joins TRBV18 and TRBJ2-3, with D perhaps being TRBD1 or TRBD2 (5 bases each). Germline CDR1 KGHSH, CDR2 LQKENI. V was pared by 4 bases and J by 6 bases, with 17 bases between. The CDR3 has 15 amino acids. CDR3 DNA: TGTGCCAGCTCACTCCCCGGGACGCTTGGGGATACGCAGTATTTT. It codes for CASSLPGTLGDTQYF.

On this clonotype: A much larger clone differs from this one at a single base, so this may be a read error. The V and J genes are TRBV4-2 and TRBJ2-3; no firm D call. Germline V CDR1 and CDR2: LGHNA, YNFKEQ. With 3 bases removed from V and 4 bases from J, the gap between germline ends came to 2 bases. The CDR3 has 11 amino acids. The CDR3 loop is CASSHADTQYF. The CDR3 DNA is TGTGCCAGCAGCCACGCAGATACGCAGTATTTT.

This clonotype was seen ten or more times. V and J are TRBV5-4 and TRBJ2-1; 9 nucleotides agree with TRBD1. The CDR3 is 14 amino acids. Germline V lookup: CDR1 SGHNT, CDR2 YYREEE (reference sequence). The V segment lost 9 bases and the J segment 5 bases; nucleotides outside the gene matches: 9. CDR3 in amino acids: CATEQGARNNEQFF. CDR3 nucleotide sequence: TGTGCCACCGAACAGGGGGCCCGTAACAATGAGCAGTTCTTC.

The V call is TRBV5-6, the J call TRBJ2-5; TRBD1 matches at 7 bases. Unmatched junction bases numbered 3, after V lost 0 bases and J lost 1 base. CDR1 and CDR2 from the germline V gene are SGHDT and YYEEEE. The CDR3 covers 15 residues. In nucleotides, the CDR3 is TGTGCCAGCAGCTTGGCCAGGACAGGCCAAGAGACCCAGTACTTC. Its protein is CASSLARTGQETQYF.

This sequence joins TRBV12-3 or TRBV12-4 and TRBJ2-3, with D possibly TRBD2 on 6 matching bases. Trimming pared 3 bases from V and 5 bases from J, leaving 15 bases between. The CDR3 contains 15 residues. The CDR3 sequence: CASSFEAGRKDTQYF. CDR3 DNA: TGTGCCAGCAGTTTTGAGGCAGGGAGGAAAGATACGCAGTATTTT.

The chain employs TRBV25-1 and TRBJ2-1, with unresolved D. This CDR3 region has 16 residues. Germline V gene data show CDR1 as MGHDK and CDR2 as SYGVNS. The V end was cut by 1 base, the J end by 2 bases, with 12 bases between. The CDR3 nucleotides read TGTGCCAGCAGTGAATTCGGCGCCCCACCCTACAATGAGCAGTTCTTC. Encoded protein: CASSEFGAPPYNEQFF. The full variable domain, rest sourced from reference TRBV25-1 and TRBJ2-1, is EADIYQTPRYLVIGTGKKITLECSQTMGHDKMYWYQQDPGMELHLIHYSYGVNSTEKGDLSSESTVSRIRTEHFPLTLESARPSHTSQYLCASSEFGAPPYNEQFFGPGTRLTVL.

A few counts support this clonotype. In DNA form, the CDR3 reads TGCAGCGTTGTGGGACTAGCGGGGTTGTACAATGAGCAGTTCTTC. Translation gives CSVVGLAGLYNEQFF. This chain connects TRBV29-1 to TRBJ2-1; TRBD2 aligns across 13 bases. V lost 4 bases and J lost 4; bases outside the gene matches: 4. The CDR3 has 15 amino acids. Looked up from germline, CDR1 is SQVTM and CDR2 is ANQGSEA.

A few counts support this clonotype. The rearrangement uses TRBV6-2 or TRBV6-3 and TRBJ1-1; no definite D call. CDR3 length: 13 amino acids. Trimming removed 6 bases from V and 2 bases from J, with 10 bases in between. Germline CDR1 MNHEY, CDR2 SVGEGT. CDR3 nucleotide sequence: TGTGCCAGCAGCAACACCGTAAACACTGAAGCTTTCTTT. This codes for CASSNTVNTEAFF.

This clonotype was recorded at least ten times. The J gene is TRBJ2-1, the V gene TRBV7-8; tentative D call: TRBD2 (7 bases). The CDR3 has 15 residues. Germline loops: CDR1 SGHVS, CDR2 FQNEAQ. The V gene lost 1 base and the J gene lost 2 bases, with 9 bases spanning the gap. The DNA for the CDR3 is TGTGCCAGCAGCTTAGAGGGGGGGCCCTACAATGAGCAGTTCTTC. Translating gives CASSLEGGPYNEQFF.

The chain carries TRBV6-2 or TRBV6-3 and TRBJ2-4, with TRBD2 as a possible D gene (6 bases). Germline CDR1 reads MNHEY; CDR2 reads SVGEGT. This CDR3 region has 15 residues. The V and J ends lost 2 bases and 0 bases respectively, with 8 bases between them. CDR3 sequence reads: CASSYEGLAKNIQYF. In DNA form, the CDR3 reads TGTGCCAGCAGTTACGAGGGACTAGCCAAAAACATTCAGTACTTC.

This clonotype has more than one count but fewer than ten. The chain carries TRBV18 and TRBJ2-3; TRBD1 is a possible D gene (5 bases). The CDR3 loop spans 13 amino acids. The V and J ends lost 3 bases and 3 bases respectively, with 7 bases between them. Germline values: CDR1 KGHSH, CDR2 LQKENI. This CDR3 reads CASSPQGTDTQYF. The CDR3 DNA reads as TGTGCCAGCTCACCTCAGGGTACAGATACGCAGTATTTT.

This clonotype was detected a few times. The chain combines TRBV4-1 with TRBJ1-1; D call uncertain. In germline, CDR1 is MGHRA, CDR2 YSYEKL. This CDR3 is 19 amino acids long. The V gene lost 0 bases and the J gene lost 0 bases, with 20 bases spanning the gap. The CDR3 loop reads CASSQEVDLWTPMNTEAFF. Written as DNA, the CDR3 is TGCGCCAGCAGCCAAGAGGTAGACTTGTGGACCCCCATGAACACTGAAGCTTTCTTT.

This chain joins TRBV4-3 and TRBJ1-1; no reliable D call. Germline CDR1 LGHNA, CDR2 YSLEER. V was pared by 0 bases and J by 0 bases, with 11 bases between. This CDR3 has 16 residues. For the CDR3, the DNA is TGCGCCAGCAGCCAAGATCACGGTACGATGAACACTGAAGCTTTCTTT. It yields the protein CASSQDHGTMNTEAFF.

The chain is built from TRBV5-1 and TRBJ2-1; D may match TRBD1 or TRBD2 (5 bases each). Per the germline V gene, CDR1 is SGHRS and CDR2 is YFSETQ. Trimming pared 7 bases from V and 4 bases from J, leaving 21 bases between. The CDR3 totals 16 residues. The CDR3 is CASRPQEGTSYNEQFF. Written as DNA, the CDR3 is TGCGCCAGCCGTCCCCAAGAGGGGACCTCATACAATGAGCAGTTCTTC.

This clonotype appeared many times. V usage is TRBV7-2 and J usage is TRBJ1-3; D remains unclear. Germline V gene data show CDR1 as SGHTA and CDR2 as FQGNSA. This CDR3 contains 14 residues. V shed 1 base and J shed 0 bases, with 4 bases lying between them. The CDR3 sequence: CASSLGVSGNTIYF. Written as DNA, the CDR3 is TGTGCCAGCAGCTTAGGAGTCTCTGGAAACACCATATATTTT.

This clonotype was detected a few times. The chain recombines TRBV7-2 with TRBJ2-2; tentatively, D is TRBD2 (5 bases). V dropped 1 base and J dropped 5 bases, with 11 bases sitting between them. The CDR3 has 15 residues. Germline V gene data show CDR1 as SGHTA and CDR2 as FQGNSA. The CDR3 region has the DNA TGTGCCAGCAGCTTAGTTTCTCCGGGGACCGGGGAGCTGTTTTTT. It yields the protein CASSLVSPGTGELFF.

This chain links TRBV11-2 with TRBJ2-1; 7 bases are shared with TRBD2. With 5 bases clipped from V and 1 base from J, the junction kept 8 bases outside the gene matches. The CDR3 is 16 amino acids. Germline V gives CDR1 SGHAT, CDR2 FQNNGV. The CDR3 here is CASSPRTRASYNEQFF. In DNA form, the CDR3 reads TGTGCCAGCAGCCCCCGGACTAGAGCGTCCTACAATGAGCAGTTCTTC.

There are a few counts of this clonotype. The rearrangement uses TRBV7-2 and TRBJ2-5; D uncertain. Germline values: CDR1 SGHTA, CDR2 FQGNSA. V was pared by 1 base and J by 5 bases, with 8 bases between. CDR3 length: 13 residues. The CDR3 DNA reads as TGTGCCAGCAGCTTAGGGAACCGGGAGACCCAGTACTTC. Residues: CASSLGNRETQYF.

This rearrangement joins TRBV20-1 to TRBJ2-7; D remains ambiguous. The germline V gene has CDR1 DFQATT and CDR2 SNEGSKA (reference sequence). V lost 3 bases, J lost 0 bases, and 9 bases lay in between. CDR3 size: 13 residues. CDR3 bases: TGCAGTGCTAGGGTGAGGAGCTCCTACGAGCAGTACGTC. Its protein product is CSARVRSSYEQYV.

This clonotype was picked up a small number of times. J is TRBJ1-1 and V is TRBV29-1; 9 bases line up with TRBD1. Germline-derived CDR1 and CDR2 are SQVTM and ANQGSEA. The CDR3 is 14 residues long. J was trimmed by 4 bases and V by 0 bases; bases with no gene match: 3. The CDR3 protein is CSVEEQGAGTEAFF. The DNA of the CDR3 is TGCAGCGTTGAAGAACAGGGGGCCGGCACTGAAGCTTTCTTT.

This clonotype was counted only a few times. CDR3 in amino acids: CASSVAHPGTEQFF. The CDR3 nucleotides are TGTGCCAGCAGCGTAGCTCATCCCGGGACGGAGCAGTTCTTC. The chain links TRBV9 to TRBJ2-1; TRBD1 or TRBD2 may be the D gene (5 bases each). Germline V gives CDR1 SGDLS, CDR2 YYNGEE. The V gene lost 0 bases and the J gene lost 10 bases, with 14 bases spanning the gap. There are 14 residues in the CDR3.

This clonotype was seen a handful of times. This sequence joins TRBV5-1 and TRBJ2-2; 10 bases map to TRBD1. The germline CDR1 and CDR2 sequences are SGHRS and YFSETQ. The CDR3 extends over 16 amino acids. The J segment lost 3 bases and the V segment lost 5 bases, leaving 7 bases of the junction unmatched. DNA for the CDR3: TGCGCCAGCAGTTGGACGACAGGGGGCGACACCGGGGAGCTGTTTTTT. Its translation: CASSWTTGGDTGELFF.

The chain employs TRBV7-2 and TRBJ1-5, with D hard to call. CDR3 length: 15 amino acids. V was cut by 1 base and J by 1 base, with 8 bases left in between. Germline CDR1 is SGHTA and CDR2 is FQGNSA. The CDR3, as DNA: TGTGCCAGCAGCTTAGGTGCCCTGAGCAATCAGCCCCAGCATTTT. It specifies CASSLGALSNQPQHF.